This T cell receptor (beta chain) stems from a study of beta chain features in type 1 diabetes. The wider study: Age, gender and cell yields were similar between patients and healthy donors.

Trimming stripped 6 bases from V and 7 bases from J, with 9 bases between. Germline V gene data show CDR1 as SNHLY and CDR2 as FYNNEI. The CDR3 is made up of 11 amino acids. This clone has more than one count but fewer than ten. The entirety of the isolated RNA underwent reverse transcription, so expressed TCRB transcripts were sequenced. An average around 3.8 million reads came from naive, central memory and regulatory T cell samples. TCRdb's table, derived via immunoSEQ multiplex PCR, lists solely in-frame clones and lacks some. The profile shows 900,000 or so clones, 17% of them singletons. The gene calls are TRBV2 and TRBJ2-5, with D unresolved. What was sequenced was naive CD4+ T cells from blood. This TCR was sampled from a woman younger than 35 in good health. Here the CDR3 reads CASRTEGTQYF. The CDR3, as DNA: TGTGCCAGCAGGACGGAAGGGACCCAGTACTTC.